This T cell receptor (beta chain) appears in the sequencing data of a study of Ad26.COV2.S vaccination and SARS-CoV-2 variants. Study overall: The donor was enrolled in the Ad26.COV2.S arm of the COV1001 trial. Study observations and caveats: The TCR breadth and depth analyses may have produced an underestimate of total T cell responses.

Sequencing was performed with immunoSEQ multiplex PCR; in TCRdb, only in-frame clones are kept and a portion is missing. In the table there are around 240,000 clones, around 89% of which are singletons. Treatment specified: 19 received Ad26.COV2.S at low or high dose, single or two shots; about five received placebo; per-sample allocation not given. Sampling took place 63 days after the first vaccine or placebo injection. An adult donor aged 18-55 years was enrolled in Boston. Looked up from germline, CDR1 is SGDLS and CDR2 is YYNGEE. The V segment lost 3 bases and the J segment 6 bases; nucleotides outside the gene matches: 8. CDR3 size: 14 residues. This clone has just one count. Its target is not known.

The chain is built from TRBV9 and TRBJ1-2, with 7 bases fitting TRBD1. This sequence originates from a person aged 18-65 years who received the Ad26.COV2.S COVID-19 vaccine or a placebo. The sample here was peripheral blood, taken in a trial of Ad26.COV2.S vaccine versus placebo. Here the CDR3 reads CASSGQGSVDGYTF. CDR3 DNA sequence: TGTGCCAGCAGCGGACAGGGTTCTGTGGATGGCTACACCTTC.